The 17 T cell receptor beta chains presented below share a single source sample, sequenced in a study of tumor and adjacent non-tumor tissue in lung cancer. The template was RNA from unsorted bulk tissue. The library came from three nested PCR rounds adapted from ARM-PCR protocols. A single record per CDR3 protein comes from TCRdb applying MiXCR to the multiplex PCR reads. The table includes under 150,000 distinct CDR3 sequences, around 65% detected once. Sequences were obtained from lung tumor tissue. The source is a man in his sixties with small cell lung cancer.

The chain recombines TRBV6-5 with TRBJ2-7; TRBD1 aligns across 7 bases. CDR1 is MNHEY and CDR2 is SVGAGI in the germline V gene. There are 15 residues in the CDR3. J lost 9 bases, V lost 2 bases, and 13 bases had no gene match. The CDR3 nucleotides read TGTGCCAGCAGTTACACAACAGGGGATCTTCTTTTGCAGTACTTC. It specifies CASSYTTGDLLLQYF.

About this clonotype: Compared with germline, one end of the junction differs, possibly owing to a read error. V usage is TRBV20-1 and J usage is TRBJ1-6, with D tentatively TRBD1 (5 bases). Germline V gene sequence: CDR1 DFQATT, CDR2 SNEGSKA (reference sequence). This CDR3 has 15 amino acids. This CDR3 reads CSARGGSKGDSSLHF. The CDR3 DNA is TGCAGTGCTAGAGGGGGGTCAAAAGGGGATTCATCCCTCCACTTT.

In the case of this clonotype: A much bigger clone sits one base away, suggesting this may be a read error. This sequence joins TRBV28 and TRBJ2-6; D remains unclear. There are 16 residues in the CDR3. Germline CDR1 MDHEN, CDR2 SYDVKM. The CDR3 DNA is TGTGCCAGAAGTTCAGTCAGATCCTCTGGGGCCAACGTCCTGACTTTC. Protein product: CARSSVRSSGANVLTF.

Remarks on this clonotype: This could be a read error, since a much larger clone is one nucleotide away. This rearrangement joins TRBV25-1 to TRBJ2-1; a possible D gene is TRBD2 (6 bases). The CDR3 runs to 11 residues. Germline V gene data show CDR1 as MGHDK and CDR2 as SYGVNS. CDR3 amino acids: CASNGGTRRDF. For the CDR3, the DNA is TGTGCCAGCAATGGGGGGACTCGGAGGGACTTC.

As regards this clonotype: One base away lies a much larger clone, so this may be a sequencing read error. The chain uses TRBV6-5 and TRBJ2-6; D gene uncertain. The CDR3 contains 14 residues. Germline lookup yields CDR1 MNHEY and CDR2 SVGAGI. CDR3 coding DNA: TGTGCCAACAGTTTATCGTCTGGGGCCAACGTCCTGACTTTC. Translated: CANSLSSGANVLTF.

The chain is built from TRBV29-1 and TRBJ2-1; tentative D call: TRBD1 (7 bases). With 4 bases removed from V and 5 bases from J, the gap between germline ends came to 18 bases. This CDR3 has 15 residues. CDR1 SQVTM and CDR2 ANQGSEA come from the germline V gene. The CDR3 region has the DNA TGCAGCGTTGTGAGTCAGGGGGGTTCGAACAATGAGCAGTTCTTC. Protein: CSVVSQGGSNNEQFF.

This clonotype was counted at least ten times. This chain uses TRBV6-1 with TRBJ2-3, with D possibly being TRBD2 (6 bases). Germline V CDR1 and CDR2: MNHNS, SASEGT. The ends were cut back, 5 bases at V and 3 bases at J, with 15 bases in the middle. The CDR3 spans 15 residues. The CDR3 sequence: CASSPTGRLTDTQYF. In DNA, the CDR3 is TGTGCCAGCAGTCCTACGGGGAGGCTAACAGATACGCAGTATTTT.

On this clonotype: The conserved phenylalanine or tryptophan normally closing the CDR3 is absent here, so this likely arose from a read error. This chain joins TRBV11-2 and TRBJ2-7, with D unclear. CDR1 SGHAT and CDR2 FQNNGV come from the germline V gene. The CDR3 runs to 12 residues. The CDR3 nucleotides are TGTGCCAGCAGCTTAGGGCAATACGGGCAGTACATC. Encoded protein: CASSLGQYGQYI.

Regarding this clonotype: A much larger clone differs from this one at a single base, so this may be a read error. This sequence joins TRBV10-3 and TRBJ1-2; possible D gene TRBD1, 5 bases. The V and J ends lost 0 bases and 7 bases respectively, with 15 bases between them. There are 15 residues in the CDR3. Germline-derived CDR1 and CDR2 are ENHRY and SYGVKD. The DNA of the CDR3 is TGTGCCATCAGTGAGTCGAGGGGCTTCCGGACTGGCTACACCTTC. Protein product: CAISESRGFRTGYTF.

Concerning this clonotype: This may come from a read error, since a much larger clone is one base off. The rearrangement joins TRBV29-1 to TRBJ1-2; TRBD1 might be the D (6 bases). Trimming stripped 7 bases from V and 12 bases from J, with 21 bases between. CDR3 size: 12 residues. Germline CDR1 reads SQVTM; CDR2 reads ANQGSEA. As DNA, the CDR3 is TGCAGCGCCTCCGGGACATGGTATGAGCACACCTTC. It specifies CSASGTWYEHTF.

The rearrangement links TRBV6-5 to TRBJ2-7, with D uncertain. In germline, CDR1 is MNHEY, CDR2 SVGAGI. With 2 bases removed from V and 3 bases from J, the gap between germline ends came to 11 bases. This CDR3 has 14 amino acids. CDR3 region: CASSYGQANYEQYF. In DNA form, the CDR3 reads TGTGCCAGCAGTTACGGGCAAGCCAACTACGAGCAGTACTTC.

The chain uses TRBV12-3 or TRBV12-4 and TRBJ2-1; D is undetermined. The CDR3 totals 11 residues. V lost 3 bases and J lost 9, with 6 bases in between. CDR3 sequence (DNA): TGTGCCAGCAGTTTCCTGGGTGAGCAGTTCTTC. As protein: CASSFLGEQFF.

On this clonotype: Since the CDR3 does not end with the conserved phenylalanine or tryptophan, this likely comes from a read error. The rearrangement uses TRBV11-2 and TRBJ2-1; D not resolved. The CDR3 covers 14 residues. Germline loops: CDR1 SGHAT, CDR2 FQNNGV. Trimming cost V 5 bases and J 7 bases, with 15 bases left between them. CDR3 in DNA: TGTGCCAGCAGCCCCGCGACCGGGTTAAATGAGCAGTTCATC. This sequence encodes CASSPATGLNEQFI.

As concerns this clonotype: Compared with germline, one end of the junction differs, possibly owing to a read error. CDR3: CSIIGQGGQPQHF. DNA for the CDR3: TGTAGCATTATTGGACAGGGAGGTCAGCCCCAGCATTTT. The chain recombines TRBV29-1 with TRBJ1-5; TRBD1 matches 8 bases. This CDR3 has 13 residues. CDR1 is SQVTM, CDR2 ANQGSEA, per germline.

In this sample, this clonotype turned up once. One junction end disagrees with the germline gene, perhaps due to a read error. The chain employs TRBV20-1 and TRBJ2-7; maybe TRBD2 (6 bases). Germline CDR1 and CDR2: DFQATT and SNEGSKA (reference sequence). The CDR3 length is 13 residues. In DNA form, the CDR3 reads TGCAGTGCTAGAGGCCCGTCGGACTACGAGCTGTACTTC. This translates into CSARGPSDYELYF.

A word on this clonotype: A much larger clonotype is one base distant, so this may be a read error. V is TRBV20-1 and J is TRBJ2-3; 8 bases match TRBD2. The CDR3 has 15 amino acids. Germline assignment: CDR1 DFQATT and CDR2 SNEGSKA (reference sequence). This CDR3 reads CRAIGLAGTTDTQYF. The DNA for the CDR3 is TGCAGAGCTATAGGATTAGCGGGGACCACAGATACGCAGTATTTT.

J is TRBJ2-1 and V is TRBV20-1, with a possible D match to TRBD2 (7 bases). Looked up from germline, CDR1 is DFQATT and CDR2 is SNEGSKA (reference sequence). The CDR3 runs 14 residues. V lost 2 bases, J lost 13 bases, and 21 bases lay in between. DNA for the CDR3: TGCAGTGCTAGAAGGACTAGGGGGTTGTCCCGACAGTTCTTC. Protein product: CSARRTRGLSRQFF.